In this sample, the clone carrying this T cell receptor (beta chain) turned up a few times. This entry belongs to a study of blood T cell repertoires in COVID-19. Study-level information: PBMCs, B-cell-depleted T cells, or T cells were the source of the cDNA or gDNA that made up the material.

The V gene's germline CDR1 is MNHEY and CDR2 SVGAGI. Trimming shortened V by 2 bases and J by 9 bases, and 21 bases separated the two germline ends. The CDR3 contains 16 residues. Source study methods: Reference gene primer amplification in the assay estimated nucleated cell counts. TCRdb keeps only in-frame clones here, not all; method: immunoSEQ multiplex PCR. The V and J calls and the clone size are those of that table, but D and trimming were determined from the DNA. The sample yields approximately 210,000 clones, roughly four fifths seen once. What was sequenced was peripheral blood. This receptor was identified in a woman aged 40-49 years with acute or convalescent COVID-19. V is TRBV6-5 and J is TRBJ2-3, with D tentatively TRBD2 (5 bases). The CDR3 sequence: CASSYGFRGFHRTQYF. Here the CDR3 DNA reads TGTGCCAGCAGTTACGGGTTCCGGGGTTTTCATAGGACGCAGTATTTT.